This T cell receptor beta chain was sequenced during a study of radiation and T cells in renal cell carcinoma. Libraries were prepared by immunoSEQ multiplex PCR; TCRdb keeps only in-frame clonotypes and omits some of them. The sample holds 90,000 to 95,000 clones, 82% seen once. CDR1 and CDR2 from the germline V gene are SGHNT and YENEEA. This CDR3 contains 13 residues. V lost 5 bases, J lost 1 base, and 8 bases lay in between. Time point meaning: baseline pretreatment blood. Treatment: 15 Gy SBRT to primary tumor, nephrectomy 4 weeks later. Clear cell pathology was present in this patient's renal cell carcinoma.

The receptor was isolated from a man aged 55 to 69 with renal cell carcinoma. The sample consisted of blood, taken from a patient whose treatment included radiotherapy and nephrectomy. The gene calls are TRBV11-3 and TRBJ1-1; no reliable D call. The CDR3 here is CASSVEPNTEAFF. As DNA, the CDR3 is TGTGCCAGCAGCGTCGAACCGAACACTGAAGCTTTCTTT.